A single sample is the source of the 9 T cell receptor beta chains below, sequenced in a study of T cell repertoires in cytomegalovirus infection. TCRdb re-called the reads through MiXCR, storing one row per CDR3 protein. The table records some 680,000 distinct CDR3 sequences, 35% of them present only once. The sequencing sample was made of PBMCs. The receptors were sampled from a human donor in good health (CMV status not recorded). Some clones in this sample may be carry-over from other donors' samples.

The chain uses TRBV20-1 and TRBJ2-7; tentative D call: TRBD1 (6 bases). The CDR3 runs to 13 residues. Germline CDR1 is DFQATT and CDR2 is SNEGSKA (reference sequence). V was shortened by 4 bases and J by 3 bases, with 13 bases between the two germline ends. The CDR3 sequence: CSAMGHLNYEQYF. CDR3 nucleotides: TGCAGTGCTATGGGACACCTTAACTACGAGCAGTACTTC.

Worth noting for this clonotype: The CDR3 does not close with the conserved phenylalanine or tryptophan, likely indicating a read error. The chain links TRBV4-1 to TRBJ2-2; no firm D call. The V end was cut by 0 bases, the J end by 0 bases, with 11 bases between. The CDR3 extends over 17 amino acids. CDR1 is MGHRA and CDR2 is YSYEKL in the germline V gene. The CDR3 reads CASSQDPAGANTGELFC. Here the CDR3 DNA reads TGCGCCAGCAGCCAAGATCCGGCCGGCGCGAACACCGGGGAGCTGTTTTGT.

The J gene is TRBJ1-6, the V gene TRBV6-1, with a tentative D call TRBD1 (6 bases). There are 15 residues in the CDR3. With 8 bases removed from V and 13 bases from J, the gap between germline ends came to 24 bases. CDR1 is MNHNS, CDR2 SASEGT, per germline. CDR3 protein: CASGHGDTGVGPLHF. CDR3 coding DNA: TGTGCCAGCGGACACGGGGACACCGGCGTGGGGCCCCTCCACTTT.

The rearrangement links TRBV27 to TRBJ2-1; 9 bases match TRBD2. The J segment lost 8 bases and the V segment lost 2 bases, leaving 10 bases of the junction unmatched. The CDR3 contains 16 residues. Germline assignment: CDR1 MNHEY and CDR2 SMNVEV (reference sequence). The CDR3 loop reads CASSLTAGGPIDEQFF. The CDR3, as DNA: TGTGCCAGCAGTTTAACGGCGGGAGGGCCTATCGATGAGCAGTTCTTC.

The chain is built from TRBV2 and TRBJ2-4; tentative D call: TRBD1 (6 bases). The CDR3 contains 15 residues. Looked up from germline, CDR1 is SNHLY and CDR2 is FYNNEI. The V and J ends lost 0 bases and 1 base respectively, with 7 bases between them. The CDR3, as DNA: TGTGCCAGCAGTGAAGCAGGGGGTGCCAAAAACATTCAGTACTTC. It translates to CASSEAGGAKNIQYF.

There are a few counts of this clonotype. V usage is TRBV12-3 or TRBV12-4 and J usage is TRBJ1-1, with no clear D. With 1 base removed from V and 0 bases from J, the gap between germline ends came to 15 bases. This CDR3 is built from 17 residues. CDR3 in DNA: TGTGCCAGCAGTTTAGTAGAGGGCGCGGTGATGAACACTGAAGCTTTCTTT. Translation gives CASSLVEGAVMNTEAFF.

This clonotype was observed at least ten times. The rearrangement links TRBV12-3 or TRBV12-4 to TRBJ2-7; D is unresolved. This CDR3 has 15 amino acids. Between the trimmed V and J ends, which lost 6 bases and 2 bases, there was a span of 17 bases. CDR3 DNA sequence: TGTGCCAGCAGCCCTAGACGGATTAAGACCTACGAGCAGTACTTC. Amino acids: CASSPRRIKTYEQYF.

CDR3 in DNA: TGCAGCGTTGGCCTACTAGCGGGAGAGCAGTACTTC. Translating gives CSVGLLAGEQYF. The chain recombines TRBV29-1 with TRBJ2-7; 10 bases are a match to TRBD2. Germline V CDR1 and CDR2: SQVTM, ANQGSEA. V lost 4 bases to trimming and J lost 7 bases; unmatched junction nucleotides: 4. This CDR3 spans 12 amino acids.

This clonotype was recorded a few times. CDR3 loop: CASSAALDSKYNQPQHF. In DNA form, the CDR3 reads TGTGCCAGCAGCGCGGCCCTTGACAGTAAATACAATCAGCCCCAGCATTTT. J is TRBJ1-5 and V is TRBV7-9, with D possibly TRBD1 on 5 matching bases. V lost 5 bases, J lost 3 bases, and 20 bases lay in between. CDR3 length equals 17 residues. CDR1 and CDR2 (germline): SEHNR, FQNEAQ (reference sequence).